This T cell receptor (beta chain) was retrieved from a study of post-analysis software for immune sequencing data. Study-level information: Relapsing-remitting, secondary progressive and progressive-relapsing forms made up the multiple sclerosis disease courses. Study-wide points: In multiple sclerosis, normalized Chao1 diversity was significantly below that of controls.

Prepared libraries of TCR beta cDNA carried unique molecular identifiers. Between about 1 and 11 million T cells gave rise to 500,000 to 650,000 cDNA molecules. TCRdb redid the calling of the PCR reads with MiXCR, one entry per CDR3 protein. The table lists approximately 570,000 distinct CDR3 sequences, 44% of them singletons. Points on this clonotype: Its antigen is not known.

The receptor was derived from a girl aged 5 to 17 with multiple sclerosis. Material for sequencing was blood.

Here the CDR3 DNA reads TGTGCCAGCAGCCCCATGTGGAATACGCAGTATTTT. Amino acids: CASSPMWNTQYF. The V gene is TRBV7-2, the J gene TRBJ2-3; unclear D gene. V dropped 5 bases and J dropped 7 bases, with 10 bases sitting between them. There are 12 residues in the CDR3. Germline-derived CDR1 and CDR2 are SGHTA and FQGNSA.